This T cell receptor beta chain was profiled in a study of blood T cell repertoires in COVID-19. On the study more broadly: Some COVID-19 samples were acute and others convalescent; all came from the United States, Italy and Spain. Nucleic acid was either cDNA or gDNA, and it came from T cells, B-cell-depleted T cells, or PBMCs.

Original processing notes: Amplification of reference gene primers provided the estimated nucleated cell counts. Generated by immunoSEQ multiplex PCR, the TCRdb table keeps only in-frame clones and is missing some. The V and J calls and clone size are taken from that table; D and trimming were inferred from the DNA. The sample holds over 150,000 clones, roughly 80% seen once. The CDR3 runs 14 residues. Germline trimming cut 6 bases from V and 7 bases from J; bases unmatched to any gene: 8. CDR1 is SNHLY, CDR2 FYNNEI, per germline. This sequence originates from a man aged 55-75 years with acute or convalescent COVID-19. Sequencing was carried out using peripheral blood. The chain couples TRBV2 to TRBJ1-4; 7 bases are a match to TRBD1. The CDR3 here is CASRPGQRTEKLFF. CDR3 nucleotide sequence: TGTGCCAGCAGGCCGGGACAGCGGACTGAAAAACTGTTTTTT. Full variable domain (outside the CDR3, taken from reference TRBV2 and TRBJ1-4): EPEVTQTPSHQVTQMGQEVILRCVPISNHLYFYWYRQILGQKVEFLVSFYNNEISEKSEIFDDQFSVERPDGSNFTLKIRSTKLEDSAMYFCASRPGQRTEKLFFGSGTQLSVL.